Listed below are T cell receptor beta chains from one sample, sequenced in a study of control samples from healthy donors and cancer patients. The assay was immunoSEQ multiplex PCR, and TCRdb's table has in-frame clones only and misses some. Altogether approximately 54,000 clones are present, 88% being singletons, with the ten largest covering under 45%. Material: PBMCs. Receptor source: a man aged 50 or older with head and neck cancer. Both conserved end residues are part of each CDR3. D genes are given only for firm matches. A row's size may be missing; if present it is once, few, many or a size class.

CDR3aa: CAWSSELGEKLFF
CDR3nt: TGTGCCTGGAGTTCCGAACTAGGGGAAAAACTGTTTTTT
abundance: NA
v_gene: TRBV30
j_gene: TRBJ1-4
d_gene: NA

CDR3aa: CASSYSTYGQETQYF
CDR3nt: TGTGCCAGCAGTTACTCGACTTACGGCCAAGAGACCCAGTACTTC
abundance: NA
v_gene: TRBV27
j_gene: TRBJ2-5
d_gene: NA

CDR3aa: CASSQDMVLGTGGRDTQYF
CDR3nt: TGCGCCAGCAGCCAAGATATGGTGTTGGGGACAGGGGGTCGGGATACGCAGTATTTT
abundance: NA
v_gene: TRBV4-1
j_gene: TRBJ2-3
d_gene: TRBD1

CDR3aa: CASSRKSGTGNSGTEAFF
CDR3nt: TGTGCCAGTAGTAGAAAATCCGGGACAGGGAATTCCGGCACTGAAGCTTTCTTT
abundance: NA
v_gene: TRBV19
j_gene: TRBJ1-1
d_gene: TRBD1

CDR3aa: CASSLMVGTNEKLFF
CDR3nt: TGTGCCAGCAGCTTGATGGTCGGGACTAATGAAAAACTGTTTTTT
abundance: NA
v_gene: TRBV5-5
j_gene: TRBJ1-4
d_gene: NA

CDR3aa: CASSFRCLAGGRDTQYF
CDR3nt: TGTGCCAGCAGCTTCCGTTGCCTGGCGGGGGGGCGGGATACGCAGTATTTT
abundance: NA
v_gene: TRBV7-2
j_gene: TRBJ2-3
d_gene: TRBD2

CDR3aa: CASSQGRGRETQYF
CDR3nt: TGTGCCAGCAGCCAAGGACGAGGGAGGGAGACCCAGTACTTC
abundance: NA
v_gene: TRBV3-1/TRBV3-2
j_gene: TRBJ2-5
d_gene: NA

CDR3aa: CSAWGSTEAFF
CDR3nt: TGCAGTGCCTGGGGGTCTACTGAAGCTTTCTTT
abundance: NA
v_gene: TRBV20-1
j_gene: TRBJ1-1
d_gene: NA

CDR3aa: CSVEVPAGLSYEQYF
CDR3nt: TGCAGCGTTGAAGTCCCAGCGGGCTTGTCCTACGAGCAGTACTTC
abundance: NA
v_gene: TRBV29-1
j_gene: TRBJ2-7
d_gene: NA

CDR3aa: CASSPLTVVYEQYF
CDR3nt: TGCGCCAGCAGCCCCCTAACAGTTGTCTACGAGCAGTACTTC
abundance: NA
v_gene: TRBV4-1
j_gene: TRBJ2-7
d_gene: NA

CDR3aa: CASSPTGTRHPDTQYF
CDR3nt: TGTGCCAGCAGTCCCACTGGGACTCGGCACCCAGATACGCAGTATTTT
abundance: NA
v_gene: TRBV28
j_gene: TRBJ2-3
d_gene: NA

CDR3aa: CASRTGSSGNTIYF
CDR3nt: TGTGCCAGTAGGACAGGTTCCTCTGGAAACACCATATATTTT
abundance: NA
v_gene: TRBV19
j_gene: TRBJ1-3
d_gene: NA

CDR3aa: CARERGVTRDTQYF
CDR3nt: TGTGCCAGAGAGCGGGGGGTCACTCGGGATACGCAGTATTTT
abundance: NA
v_gene: TRBV10-3
j_gene: TRBJ2-3
d_gene: TRBD2

CDR3aa: CASSTGLALEQYF
CDR3nt: TGTGCCAGCAGTACGGGACTAGCGCTTGAGCAGTACTTC
abundance: NA
v_gene: TRBV6-2/TRBV6-3
j_gene: TRBJ2-7
d_gene: TRBD2

CDR3aa: CASSSTDGGLGEQYF
CDR3nt: TGCGCCAGCAGCTCGACGGACGGGGGTTTGGGGGAGCAGTACTTC
abundance: NA
v_gene: TRBV5-1
j_gene: TRBJ2-7
d_gene: NA

CDR3aa: CASSVAGSTDEQYF
CDR3nt: TGTGCCAGCAGCGTAGCGGGAAGTACGGACGAGCAGTACTTC
abundance: NA
v_gene: TRBV9
j_gene: TRBJ2-7
d_gene: NA

CDR3aa: CASSYRDRGEPQHF
CDR3nt: TGTGCCAGCAGTTACCGGGACCGGGGGGAGCCCCAGCATTTT
abundance: NA
v_gene: TRBV5-6
j_gene: TRBJ1-5
d_gene: NA

CDR3aa: CASSLQHDGYTF
CDR3nt: TGTGCCAGCAGCTTGCAGCACGATGGCTACACCTTC
abundance: NA
v_gene: TRBV7-9
j_gene: TRBJ1-2
d_gene: NA

CDR3aa: CASSPGRVRTDTQYF
CDR3nt: TGTGCCAGCAGTCCGGGCCGGGTGCGCACAGATACGCAGTATTTT
abundance: once
v_gene: TRBV7-3
j_gene: TRBJ2-3
d_gene: NA

CDR3aa: CASSPPPGSEKLFF
CDR3nt: TGTGCCAGCAGCCCTCCCCCAGGGAGTGAAAAACTGTTTTTT
abundance: NA
v_gene: TRBV7-8
j_gene: TRBJ1-4
d_gene: NA

CDR3aa: CASRGTVDNSPLHF
CDR3nt: TGTGCCAGCAGAGGGACAGTGGATAATTCACCCCTCCACTTT
abundance: NA
v_gene: TRBV4-2
j_gene: TRBJ1-6
d_gene: TRBD1

CDR3aa: CASSFTNSNQPQHF
CDR3nt: TGTGCCAGCAGCTTCACCAATAGCAATCAGCCCCAGCATTTT
abundance: NA
v_gene: TRBV5-6
j_gene: TRBJ1-5
d_gene: NA

CDR3aa: CASTQTGYQETQYF
CDR3nt: TGTGCCAGCACCCAGACAGGCTACCAAGAGACCCAGTACTTC
abundance: NA
v_gene: TRBV11-2
j_gene: TRBJ2-5
d_gene: NA

CDR3aa: CASSIRASGSTDTQYF
CDR3nt: TGTGCCAGTAGTATTCGGGCTAGCGGGAGCACAGATACGCAGTATTTT
abundance: NA
v_gene: TRBV19
j_gene: TRBJ2-3
d_gene: TRBD2

CDR3aa: CASSSGSGNEQFF
CDR3nt: TGTGCCAGCAGTTCGGGATCAGGGAATGAGCAGTTCTTC
abundance: few
v_gene: TRBV2
j_gene: TRBJ2-1
d_gene: NA

CDR3aa: CASSLEGVSGANVLTF
CDR3nt: TGTGCCAGCAGCTTAGAAGGGGTCTCTGGGGCCAACGTCCTGACTTTC
abundance: NA
v_gene: TRBV7-2
j_gene: TRBJ2-6
d_gene: NA

CDR3aa: CASSPRGHTDTQYF
CDR3nt: TGTGCCAGCAGTCCTAGAGGGCACACAGATACGCAGTATTTT
abundance: NA
v_gene: TRBV7-2
j_gene: TRBJ2-3
d_gene: NA

CDR3aa: CASSSRRASYEQYF
CDR3nt: TGCGCCAGCAGTAGTAGGAGGGCCTCCTACGAGCAGTACTTC
abundance: NA
v_gene: TRBV5-1
j_gene: TRBJ2-7
d_gene: NA

CDR3aa: CASSLPGQGASKLFF
CDR3nt: TGTGCCAGCAGCTTGCCCGGACAGGGGGCATCAAAACTGTTTTTT
abundance: NA
v_gene: TRBV7-2
j_gene: TRBJ1-4
d_gene: TRBD1

CDR3aa: CASRTGQTNSPLHF
CDR3nt: TGTGCCAGCAGGACGGGACAGACCAATTCACCCCTCCACTTT
abundance: NA
v_gene: TRBV2
j_gene: TRBJ1-6
d_gene: TRBD1

CDR3aa: CASSQARGVLGNEQFF
CDR3nt: TGCGCCAGCAGCCAAGCGCGTGGAGTCCTCGGCAATGAGCAGTTCTTC
abundance: NA
v_gene: TRBV4-1
j_gene: TRBJ2-1
d_gene: NA

CDR3aa: CASSRGPTDSEDF
CDR3nt: TGTGCCAGCAGCCGAGGCCCAACGGACAGCGAAGACTTC
abundance: NA
v_gene: TRBV28
j_gene: TRBJ1-2
d_gene: NA

CDR3aa: CASSQDASPGQGRKQYF
CDR3nt: TGCGCCAGCAGCCAAGATGCCTCACCGGGACAGGGGAGGAAGCAGTACTTC
abundance: NA
v_gene: TRBV4-1
j_gene: TRBJ2-7
d_gene: TRBD1

CDR3aa: CASSAARARNEQFF
CDR3nt: TGTGCCAGCAGTGCCGCTAGGGCCAGGAATGAGCAGTTCTTC
abundance: few
v_gene: TRBV2
j_gene: TRBJ2-1
d_gene: NA

CDR3aa: CASSIGGIQETQYF
CDR3nt: TGTGCCAGCAGCATAGGGGGCATTCAAGAGACCCAGTACTTC
abundance: NA
v_gene: TRBV7-9
j_gene: TRBJ2-5
d_gene: TRBD1

CDR3aa: CAWSGDRGTEAFF
CDR3nt: TGTGCCTGGAGTGGTGACAGGGGAACTGAAGCTTTCTTT
abundance: NA
v_gene: TRBV30
j_gene: TRBJ1-1
d_gene: TRBD1

CDR3aa: CASSQAPPGLQYEQYF
CDR3nt: TGCGCCAGCAGCCAAGCCCCGCCGGGACTACAGTACGAGCAGTACTTC
abundance: NA
v_gene: TRBV4-1
j_gene: TRBJ2-7
d_gene: TRBD2

CDR3aa: CASKGGTEAFF
CDR3nt: TGTGCCAGCAAAGGCGGCACTGAAGCTTTCTTT
abundance: NA
v_gene: TRBV10-3
j_gene: TRBJ1-1
d_gene: NA

CDR3aa: CASSFRRTGGGTEAFF
CDR3nt: TGTGCCAGCAGCTTCCGCAGGACAGGGGGCGGAACTGAAGCTTTCTTT
abundance: NA
v_gene: TRBV7-8
j_gene: TRBJ1-1
d_gene: TRBD1

CDR3aa: CASSLRRGLDEKLFF
CDR3nt: TGTGCCAGCAGCTTACGCAGGGGGCTGGATGAAAAACTGTTTTTT
abundance: NA
v_gene: TRBV11-2
j_gene: TRBJ1-4
d_gene: TRBD1

CDR3aa: CASSLLAGGSVSQETQYF
CDR3nt: TGTGCCAGCAGCCTCCTAGCGGGGGGGTCGGTTTCCCAAGAGACCCAGTACTTC
abundance: NA
v_gene: TRBV14
j_gene: TRBJ2-5
d_gene: TRBD2

CDR3aa: CASSLKTGAYNEQFF
CDR3nt: TGTGCCAGCAGCTTGAAGACAGGGGCCTACAATGAGCAGTTCTTC
abundance: NA
v_gene: TRBV7-8
j_gene: TRBJ2-1
d_gene: TRBD1

CDR3aa: CASSLEPGGIYRYF
CDR3nt: TGTGCCAGCAGCTTAGAACCAGGGGGTATTTATCGGTATTTT
abundance: NA
v_gene: TRBV7-2
j_gene: TRBJ2-3
d_gene: TRBD1

CDR3aa: CASSAAGINDRNEQFF
CDR3nt: TGTGCCAGCAGCGCCGCCGGGATCAACGACCGCAATGAGCAGTTCTTC
abundance: NA
v_gene: TRBV9
j_gene: TRBJ2-1
d_gene: NA

CDR3aa: CASSPTPDRVGETQYF
CDR3nt: TGCGCCAGCAGCCCAACCCCCGACAGGGTTGGTGAGACCCAGTACTTC
abundance: NA
v_gene: TRBV5-1
j_gene: TRBJ2-5
d_gene: TRBD1

CDR3aa: CASSIGGRLAGASYNEQFF
CDR3nt: TGTGCCAGCAGTATCGGGGGTAGACTAGCGGGAGCTTCCTACAATGAGCAGTTCTTC
abundance: NA
v_gene: TRBV28
j_gene: TRBJ2-1
d_gene: TRBD2

CDR3aa: CASSQERSGPYEQYF
CDR3nt: TGCGCCAGCAGCCAAGAGCGTAGCGGGCCCTACGAGCAGTACTTC
abundance: NA
v_gene: TRBV4-1
j_gene: TRBJ2-7
d_gene: TRBD2

CDR3aa: CASSLNYEQYF
CDR3nt: TGTGCCAGCAGTTTGAACTACGAGCAGTACTTC
abundance: NA
v_gene: TRBV12-3/TRBV12-4
j_gene: TRBJ2-7
d_gene: NA

CDR3aa: CASSKGLAGSSYEQYF
CDR3nt: TGCGCCAGCAGTAAGGGACTAGCGGGCAGCTCCTACGAGCAGTACTTC
abundance: few
v_gene: TRBV10-1
j_gene: TRBJ2-7
d_gene: TRBD2

CDR3aa: CASSLSGGVYNEQFF
CDR3nt: TGTGCCAGCAGCCTTAGCGGGGGGGTCTACAATGAGCAGTTCTTC
abundance: NA
v_gene: TRBV7-2
j_gene: TRBJ2-1
d_gene: TRBD2

CDR3aa: CASSASTSEAFF
CDR3nt: TGTGCCAGCAGCGCCTCGACATCTGAAGCTTTCTTT
abundance: NA
v_gene: TRBV9
j_gene: TRBJ1-1
d_gene: NA

CDR3aa: CASSLAGAYEQYF
CDR3nt: TGTGCCAGCAGCCTAGCGGGAGCCTACGAGCAGTACTTC
abundance: NA
v_gene: TRBV3-1/TRBV3-2
j_gene: TRBJ2-7
d_gene: TRBD2

CDR3aa: CASRDRGTGELFF
CDR3nt: TGTGCCAGTAGGGACAGGGGGACCGGGGAGCTGTTTTTT
abundance: NA
v_gene: TRBV19
j_gene: TRBJ2-2
d_gene: TRBD1

CDR3aa: CASSKGQFYEQYF
CDR3nt: TGTGCCAGCAGCAAAGGACAGTTCTACGAGCAGTACTTC
abundance: NA
v_gene: TRBV28
j_gene: TRBJ2-7
d_gene: NA

CDR3aa: CASSIGTSNEQFF
CDR3nt: TGTGCCAGTAGTATTGGGACTTCCAATGAGCAGTTCTTC
abundance: NA
v_gene: TRBV19
j_gene: TRBJ2-1
d_gene: NA